The next 3 T cell receptor beta chains were all read from a single sample in a study of T cells after posttransplantation cyclophosphamide. Controls had myeloablative marrow grafts with methotrexate and calcineurin inhibitor, sampled at 1 year. Sequencing was performed with immunoSEQ multiplex PCR; in TCRdb, only in-frame clones are kept and a portion is missing. The top ten clones hold roughly 50% of a sample with several thousand clones, approximately 70% of them seen once. The specimen comprised PBMCs, sampled around 320 days after allogeneic stem cell transplant with calcineurin inhibitor and methotrexate. The receptors were sampled from a female patient aged 45-60 years who received an allogeneic stem cell transplant from an unrelated donor, was CMV-positive, and had acute and chronic GVHD. Some T cells may be transferred from the graft donor.

The chain employs TRBV10-3 and TRBJ2-5; tentative D call: TRBD2 (6 bases). The DNA end is a closer match to TRBJ2-7, so the J assignment may be wrong. Germline CDR1 is ENHRY and CDR2 is SYGVKD. The CDR3 runs 16 residues. CDR3: CAISADGVAVSYEQYF. CDR3 coding DNA: TGTGCCATCAGCGCCGACGGGGTAGCGGTCTCCTACGAGCAGTACTTC.

The J gene is TRBJ2-6, the V gene TRBV4-2; D is perhaps TRBD1 (5 bases). The V gene's germline CDR1 is LGHNA and CDR2 YNFKEQ. The CDR3 loop spans 17 amino acids. V was cut by 5 bases and J by 0 bases, with 14 bases left in between. The CDR3 coding sequence is TGTGCCAGCAGCATTTCAGGGTCCGGCTCTGGGGCCAACGTCCTGACTTTC. Translation: CASSISGSGSGANVLTF.

The chain recombines TRBV6-5 with TRBJ2-1; 7 bases agree with TRBD2. The CDR3 is made up of 14 amino acids. V trimming: 6 bases; J trimming: 6 bases; junction bases outside the gene matches: 8. The germline gives CDR1 MNHEY, CDR2 SVGAGI. The CDR3 region has the DNA TGTGCCAGCAGGGGGCGGGAGAAGGGCAATGAGCAGTTCTTC. Residues: CASRGREKGNEQFF.